This T cell receptor beta chain is drawn from a study of blood T cells in healthy people across ages. Looked up from germline, CDR1 is SNHLY and CDR2 is FYNNEI. The CDR3 covers 13 residues. V lost 4 bases and J lost 3, with 9 bases in between. As for this clonotype: The antigen is undetermined.

Study-level points and caveats: Diversity was estimated from one million T cells, and these estimates were considered underestimates. The unknown donor CMV status may have confounded expanded clonotype changes. Samples with more naive T cells showed higher observed beta diversity.

Together with a sample-barcoded 5' primer, a J-beta primer mix was included in a second PCR lasting 7 to 11 cycles. TCRdb recomputed calls from the 5' RACE reads with MiXCR, one row per CDR3 protein. The sample lists about 580,000 distinct CDR3 sequences, around half occurring once. Caucasian individuals from Russia who were healthy and aged roughly 6 to 95 acted as donors. Sequenced sample: blood. This receptor was taken from a man at least 80 years old in good health. This chain joins TRBV2 and TRBJ1-1; no clear D gene. CDR3 loop: CASSVSLYTEAFF. Here the CDR3 DNA reads TGTGCCAGCAGTGTGAGCCTCTACACTGAAGCTTTCTTT.